This record concerns one TCR beta chain sequence. The table lists this clone with a few counts. Its antigen is currently not known. No quality values exist for individual bases; no much larger clone is one base distant. The CDR3 runs 15 residues from the cysteine to the phenylalanine. The read is trimmed to its CDR3 DNA, 45 bases read in frame from base 1. V lost 8 bases and J lost 7 bases, and the count of bases not matched to a germline gene is 13. CDR1 and CDR2 were assigned from the germline V gene as MNHEY and SVGAGI. The QIAamp DNA FFPE kit was used to extract genomic DNA from formalin-fixed paraffin-embedded autopsy tissue. The sample is drawn from a study of T cell repertoires in MIS-A myocarditis (dated by TCRdb to the early 2020s). TCRbeta CDR3 regions were amplified by the immunoSEQ bias-controlled multiplex PCR and were subjected to high-throughput sequencing. The authors' pipeline ran thus. CDR3 sequences were collapsed and filtered by the immunoSEQ vendor pipeline to quantify abundance and frequency of each unique TCRbeta CDR3. Dominant CDR3 amino acid sequences were clustered with SARS-CoV-2-specific ImmuneCODE TCRbeta sequences by CD-HIT at a 90% global sequence identity threshold. A clone was classed as hyperexpanded at a frequency of 0.1 to 1 and as large at a frequency of 0.01 to 0.1. For the dominant clones, CDR3 amino acid sequences and V and J gene assignments were confirmed with MiXCR. The R stringdist package was used to calculate Levenshtein distances between the patient clonotypes and the ImmuneCODE hits. TCRdb limited this immuneACCESS table to in-frame rearrangements with V and J called. A share of clones is missing; checked studies link under half to unresolved V genes, and the rest is unexplained. That table is the source of V, J and clone size, and D and trimming were worked out from the DNA. In this sample the table shows about 700 clones, roughly 84% of which occur a single time. Together, the top ten hold 15% of the sample.

Here the chain combines TRBV6-5 and TRBJ2-3; TRBD2 fits 9 bases in the junction. This receptor was identified in a man aged 18 to 29 with fulminant myocarditis from multisystem inflammatory syndrome in adults (MIS-A) after COVID-19. Sequenced: pericardium tissue obtained at autopsy. This sample's cell subset or site label indicates: cardiac tissue sample (left or right ventricle, interventricular septum, or pericardium). The CDR3 sequence is CASRGTLAGANTQYF. In nucleotides, the sequence is TGTGCCAGCCGGGGAACCTTAGCGGGAGCCAATACGCAGTATTTT.